This T cell receptor beta chain was retrieved from a study of T cells after yellow fever vaccination. Germline values: CDR1 LGHNT, CDR2 FRNRAP. This CDR3 has 12 amino acids. Trimming cost V 5 bases and J 2 bases, with 5 bases left between them. Study-wide findings and caveats: Detected again after the booster were most primary-vaccination clones, at 95% to 97% CD4 and more than 70% CD8. Of the clonotypes, a small share occurred in both CD4 and CD8 compartments. One caveat is that FACS-sorted repertoires could contain abundant clonotypes contaminating from the bulk population.

Universal primer sites and UMIs were introduced during 5'RACE template-switching synthesis of TCR cDNA. TCRdb used MiXCR to reprocess the 5' RACE reads, holding one entry per CDR3 protein. The repertoire holds roughly 350,000 distinct CDR3 sequences, approximately 4% seen once, with roughly 24% in the top ten. This clonotype was seen only a few times. The antigen is not known. The sample here was PBMCs, taken 5 days after the yellow fever booster vaccination. This sequence was found in a man younger than 35 who received the YFV17D yellow fever vaccine. The chain has TRBV12-5 and TRBJ2-3; no clear D gene. Here the CDR3 reads CASGHYTDTQYF. In DNA form, the CDR3 reads TGTGCTAGTGGTCACTACACAGATACGCAGTATTTT.